The 26 T cell receptor beta chains given below trace back to one sample, sequenced in a study of beta chain features in type 1 diabetes. Since all of the isolated RNA was reverse transcribed, expressed TCRB transcripts were what got sequenced. Some clones are missing from TCRdb's copy, which holds only in-frame ones; the method was immunoSEQ multiplex PCR. The repertoire has under 500,000 clones, approximately 30% of them found once; the top ten carry roughly 0.06%. The sample taken for sequencing was naive CD4+ T cells from blood. The receptors here all came from a young man in good health.

Points on this clone: Other DNA sequences in the same sample also yield this CDR3. The chain is built from TRBV7-9 and TRBJ2-5; no definite D call. The CDR3 runs to 14 residues. Per germline, CDR1 SEHNR and CDR2 FQNEAQ (reference sequence). The V gene lost 1 base and the J gene lost 1 base, with 7 bases spanning the gap. For the CDR3, the DNA is TGTGCCAGCAGCTTAGTGGGCACCCAAGAGACCCAGTACTTC. Translating it yields CASSLVGTQETQYF.

This clone has only a few counts. This chain links TRBV7-9 with TRBJ2-7; 9 nucleotides line up with TRBD2. Germline CDR1 is SEHNR and CDR2 is FQNEAQ (reference sequence). CDR3 size: 15 residues. V lost 2 bases to trimming and J lost 4 bases; unmatched junction nucleotides: 6. The CDR3 DNA sequence: TGTGCCAGCAGCTTATCGATAGCGGGAGCTTACGAGCAGTACTTC. Its protein is CASSLSIAGAYEQYF. The variable domain in full, with the rest retrieved from reference TRBV7-9 and TRBJ2-7, is DTGVSQNPRHKITKRGQNVTFRCDPISEHNRLYWYRQTLGQGPEFLTYFQNEAQLEKSRLLSDRFSAERPKGSFSTLEIQRTEQGDSAMYLCASSLSIAGAYEQYFGPGTRLTVT.

For this clone: The sample carries other DNA sequences with the same CDR3. The gene calls are TRBV30 and TRBJ2-3; the D call may be TRBD1 or TRBD2 (5 bases each). V shed 0 bases and J shed 4 bases, with 8 bases lying between them. Germline-derived CDR1 and CDR2 are GTSNPN and SVGIG (reference sequence). The CDR3 extends over 13 amino acids. In DNA form, the CDR3 reads TGTGCCTGGAGTGTCCAGGGAGCAGATACGCAGTATTTT. Translating gives CAWSVQGADTQYF.

V and J are TRBV5-1 and TRBJ2-1, with 7 bases matching TRBD2. V lost 7 bases and J lost 2; bases outside the gene matches: 9. CDR3 size: 15 residues. Germline V gene lookup returns CDR1 SGHRS and CDR2 YFSETQ. CDR3 amino acids: CASRRTSATYNEQFF. The CDR3 DNA reads as TGCGCCAGCCGAAGAACTAGCGCTACCTACAATGAGCAGTTCTTC.

This sequence joins TRBV9 and TRBJ2-4; D may be TRBD2 (6 bases). V lost 3 bases and J lost 0, with 13 bases in between. Germline V CDR1 and CDR2: SGDLS, YYNGEE. CDR3 length: 16 residues. CDR3 nucleotides: TGTGCCAGCAGCGGCGGGACGGGGCTAGCCAAAAACATTCAGTACTTC. It yields the protein CASSGGTGLAKNIQYF.

This clone was recorded a few times. V is TRBV25-1 and J is TRBJ2-7; D gene unclear. V was clipped by 2 bases and J by 7 bases, with 6 bases between them. The CDR3 extends over 11 amino acids. Germline values: CDR1 MGHDK, CDR2 SYGVNS. The CDR3 DNA reads as TGTGCCAGCAGTGAAATCGGGGAGCAGTACTTC. It specifies CASSEIGEQYF.

This clone has more than one count but fewer than ten. The chain recombines TRBV21-1 with TRBJ2-5; TRBD2 is the table's D call and was not checked against the DNA. TRBV21-1 has pseudogene status. The CDR3 contains 13 residues. The DNA of the CDR3 is TGTGCCAGCAGCAACCGGGGCCAAGAGACCCAGTACTTC. Protein product: CASSNRGQETQYF.

V usage is TRBV10-3 and J usage is TRBJ2-5; unclear D gene. Trimming took 4 bases from V and 5 from J, leaving 8 bases between them. The germline V gene encodes CDR1 ENHRY and CDR2 SYGVKD. The CDR3 consists of 12 residues. The CDR3 DNA reads TGTGCCATCAGTGCATACATGGAGACCCAGTACTTC. It specifies CAISAYMETQYF.

This clone was counted between two and nine times. V gene TRBV28 combines with J gene TRBJ2-5; D gene uncertain. Germline loops: CDR1 MDHEN, CDR2 SYDVKM. With 3 bases removed from V and 6 bases from J, the gap between germline ends came to 5 bases. This CDR3 has 11 residues. CDR3 nucleotide sequence: TGTGCCAGCAGTTTCTTTCAGACCCAGTACTTC. This translates into CASSFFQTQYF.

The chain combines TRBV30 with TRBJ2-2; D unresolved. CDR3 length: 15 residues. Germline V gene data show CDR1 as GTSNPN and CDR2 as SVGIG (reference sequence). With 4 bases removed from V and 2 bases from J, the gap between germline ends came to 14 bases. The chain's CDR3 is CAWNPPRRNTGELFF. The CDR3 DNA follows: TGTGCCTGGAACCCCCCTCGGCGAAACACCGGGGAGCTGTTTTTT.

Only a few counts were recorded for this clone. The rearrangement uses TRBV2 and TRBJ2-7; 10 bases agree with TRBD2. This CDR3 region has 14 residues. Germline CDR1 SNHLY, CDR2 FYNNEI. V shed 6 bases, J shed 2 bases, and the junction held 4 bases outside the gene matches. In nucleotides, the CDR3 is TGTGCCAGCAGAAAACTAGCGGGGCCCTACGAGCAGTACTTC. It encodes CASRKLAGPYEQYF.

The chain links TRBV10-3 to TRBJ2-3, with D unclear. Trimming removed 6 bases from V and 5 bases from J, with 12 bases in between. This CDR3 contains 13 residues. Germline V lookup: CDR1 ENHRY, CDR2 SYGVKD. The CDR3 spells CAISPNGVDTQYF. Here the CDR3 DNA reads TGTGCCATCAGCCCAAATGGGGTAGATACGCAGTATTTT.

This clone was counted once. The chain carries TRBV9 and TRBJ1-2, with no clear D. CDR1 is SGDLS, CDR2 YYNGEE, per germline. This CDR3 comprises 12 residues. Trimming pared 0 bases from V and 7 bases from J, leaving 7 bases between. Here the CDR3 DNA reads TGTGCCAGCAGCGTAGTGGGATTTGGCTACACCTTC. Translating gives CASSVVGFGYTF. Full variable domain (missing parts from reference TRBV9 and TRBJ1-2): DSGVTQTPKHLITATGQRVTLRCSPRSGDLSVYWYQQSLDQGLQFLIQYYNGEERAKGNILERFSAQQFPDLHSELNLSSLELGDSALYFCASSVVGFGYTFGSGTRLTVV.

This clone was counted only a few times. The chain recombines TRBV29-1 with TRBJ2-2; 14 nucleotides match TRBD2. The V gene's germline CDR1 is SQVTM and CDR2 ANQGSEA. The V gene end was trimmed by 6 bases and the J gene end by 5 bases; junction bases not matched to a gene: 14. CDR3 length: 18 residues. The CDR3 coding sequence is TGCAGCGTGCAAGGGGCCCGGGGACTAGCGGGAGATACCGGGGAGCTGTTTTTT. Its protein product is CSVQGARGLAGDTGELFF.

This clone was recorded a few times. This chain uses TRBV29-1 with TRBJ2-7; D possibly corresponds to TRBD1 (5 bases). This CDR3 spans 13 amino acids. Trimming left V 4 bases short and J 3 bases short, with 13 bases between. Germline CDR1 SQVTM, CDR2 ANQGSEA. The CDR3 DNA follows: TGCAGCGTTGCAGGGCCTGGCGTCTACGAGCAGTACTTC. Amino acid sequence: CSVAGPGVYEQYF.

This clone was counted between two and nine times. V usage is TRBV28 and J usage is TRBJ1-2; no clear D. V was shortened by 6 bases and J by 6 bases, with 14 bases between the two germline ends. CDR3 length: 13 residues. Looked up from germline, CDR1 is MDHEN and CDR2 is SYDVKM. CDR3 sequence reads: CASSQWRGDGYTF. The CDR3 DNA sequence: TGTGCCAGCAGCCAATGGCGGGGTGATGGCTACACCTTC.

This clone has just one count. This chain uses TRBV6-6 with TRBJ2-1, with D perhaps being TRBD1 or TRBD2 (5 bases each). Germline CDR1 MNHNY, CDR2 SVGAGI (reference sequence). V shed 2 bases and J shed 8 bases, with 13 bases lying between them. The CDR3 covers 14 residues. CDR3 region: CASSYLREADEQFF. For the CDR3, the DNA is TGTGCCAGCAGTTACCTCAGGGAAGCGGATGAGCAGTTCTTC.

V and J are TRBV27 and TRBJ2-7; TRBD1 might be the D (6 bases). Germline CDR1 MNHEY, CDR2 SMNVEV (reference sequence). The V end lost 8 bases, the J end lost 5 bases, and 16 bases lay between the germline ends. This CDR3 spans 13 amino acids. CDR3: CASGGLRAHEQYF. As DNA, the CDR3 is TGTGCCAGCGGGGGCTTGAGGGCCCACGAGCAGTACTTC.

This clone has a single count. The gene calls are TRBV5-1 and TRBJ2-3, with 8 bases fitting TRBD1. Germline CDR1 and CDR2: SGHRS and YFSETQ. V lost 2 bases and J lost 5; bases outside the gene matches: 10. This CDR3 contains 16 residues. CDR3 DNA: TGCGCCAGCAGCTTCGGACAGGGTGATCGCGGAGATACGCAGTATTTT. Its protein product is CASSFGQGDRGDTQYF.

This rearrangement joins TRBV30 to TRBJ1-1, with D tentatively TRBD1 (5 bases). Germline CDR1 reads GTSNPN; CDR2 reads SVGIG (reference sequence). V was cut by 5 bases and J by 7 bases, with 17 bases left in between. The CDR3 extends over 13 amino acids. The CDR3 sequence is CAWGKGHGVEAFF. As DNA, the CDR3 is TGTGCCTGGGGAAAGGGGCACGGCGTTGAAGCTTTCTTT.

The V and J genes are TRBV4-3 and TRBJ2-1; 8 positions agree with TRBD1. The CDR3 contains 14 residues. The ends lost 6 bases at V and 7 bases at J; junction bases unmatched: 8. Per germline, CDR1 LGHNA and CDR2 YSLEER. CDR3 coding DNA: TGCGCCAGCAGTCGGGACAGGAGGGTGAATGAGCAGTTCTTC. Translation gives CASSRDRRVNEQFF.

This clone was counted a few times. The chain employs TRBV9 and TRBJ2-7; TRBD1 aligns across 11 bases. The CDR3 has 14 amino acids. Germline CDR1 and CDR2: SGDLS and YYNGEE. With V trimmed by 5 bases and J by 2 bases, 3 bases remained unmatched. The CDR3 DNA reads TGTGCCAGCAGTGGGGACAGGGGGACCTACGAGCAGTACTTC. It yields the protein CASSGDRGTYEQYF.

V is TRBV29-1 and J is TRBJ2-7; the match to TRBD2 covers 7 bases. The germline CDR1 and CDR2 sequences are SQVTM and ANQGSEA. The CDR3 consists of 14 residues. V was pared by 4 bases and J by 5 bases, with 11 bases of the junction left unmatched. This CDR3 is CSVGPPGGRDEQYF. DNA for the CDR3: TGCAGCGTTGGCCCTCCGGGGGGTAGGGACGAGCAGTACTTC.

The genes are TRBV30 and TRBJ1-2; TRBD1 might be the D (6 bases). The CDR3 covers 14 residues. The germline CDR1 and CDR2 sequences are GTSNPN and SVGIG (reference sequence). With 4 bases removed from V and 0 bases from J, the gap between germline ends came to 12 bases. The CDR3 DNA is TGTGCCTGGACTAACCACAGGGCTAACTATGGCTACACCTTC. Amino acid sequence: CAWTNHRANYGYTF.

A few counts support this clone. Here the CDR3 reads CASSPGLSTDTQYF. In DNA form, the CDR3 reads TGTGCCAGCAGCCCGGGACTGAGCACAGATACGCAGTATTTT. This chain joins TRBV2 and TRBJ2-3; TRBD2 is a possible D gene (6 bases). V was pared by 6 bases and J by 0 bases, with 10 bases between. CDR3 length: 14 residues. Germline CDR1 reads SNHLY; CDR2 reads FYNNEI.

This clone was seen a handful of times. V is TRBV29-1 and J is TRBJ1-4; D remains ambiguous. CDR1 is SQVTM, CDR2 ANQGSEA, per germline. V lost 6 bases, J lost 0 bases, and 14 bases lay in between. There are 15 residues in the CDR3. The CDR3 region has the DNA TGCAGCGTAATATTCCACTCTGCAACTAATGAAAAACTGTTTTTT. Translating gives CSVIFHSATNEKLFF.